This T cell receptor (beta chain) originates from a study of CD8 T cells in Susac syndrome. CDR3 length: 16 residues. The V gene's germline CDR1 is SGHTA and CDR2 FQGNSA. Trimming took 2 bases from V and 4 from J, leaving 12 bases between them. RNA, at about 0.5 to 1 ug, was reverse transcribed with random hexamers. The CDR3 of TCR beta was amplified by immunoSEQ multiplex PCR across 54 Vbeta and 13 Jbeta. TCRdb ran MiXCR on the immunoSEQ multiplex PCR reads and lists one entry per CDR3 protein. The sample yields tens of thousands of distinct CDR3 sequences, 95% to 97% seen once. This sequence was found in a human donor with Susac syndrome. The sequencing input was CD8+ T cells from PBMCs. This chain joins TRBV7-2 and TRBJ2-6; D not resolved. CDR3 loop: CASSLFVAMGANVLTF. CDR3 sequence (DNA): TGTGCCAGCAGCTTATTCGTGGCGATGGGGGCCAACGTCCTGACTTTC.